Included here is one T cell receptor (beta chain) sequence, with context. 5'RACE with constant-segment primers built TCRalpha and TCRbeta cDNA libraries with UMIs. TCRdb passed the 5' RACE reads through MiXCR, listing each CDR3 protein once. The sample consists of approximately 400,000 distinct CDR3 sequences, about a sixth of them appearing once. The entry originates in a study of T-cell memory formation after mild COVID-19. About the study: Largely, the TCR clusters proved donor specific.

The sequenced material came from PBMCs or a T cell subset sorted from them (not recorded which). The receptor's source is a young man who had mild COVID-19 (a few samples of this study predate the infection). Cell type and time point are not known.

The CDR3 region has the DNA TGTGCCAGCAGTGAAATGCTAGCGGGGGGAGTGGGGGATGAGCAGTTCTTC. This codes for CASSEMLAGGVGDEQFF. The rearrangement uses TRBV25-1 and TRBJ2-1; TRBD2 matches 11 bases. V lost 2 bases and J lost 8; bases outside the gene matches: 11. The germline gives CDR1 MGHDK, CDR2 SYGVNS. CDR3 length equals 17 residues.